This T cell receptor beta chain was found in a study of identical twins (dated by TCRdb to about 2016). With regard to the full study: To test whether fetal clonotypes persist, this study deep-sequenced TCR alpha and beta repertoires from monozygotic twins, from unrelated adults of various ages, and from cord blood. Replicate twin experiments were performed at different times using different library preparation protocols to rule out contamination.

CDR1 and CDR2 (MNHNS, SASEGT) derive from the germline V gene. V loses 5 bases of germline sequence and J loses 2 bases, and the interval between the two ends is 19 bases. The CDR3 numbers 16 residues from cysteine through phenylalanine. Only the CDR3 part of the read is kept: 48 bases, read in frame from the first base. The paper's findings and limits, for the study overall: In monozygotic twins, recombination models systematically underestimated out-of-frame TCR alpha sharing, but the models matched the sharing seen between unrelated individuals. Fewer insertions were carried by abundant cord blood beta clonotypes, a similar but weaker trend appeared in young adult naive repertoires, and no such trend appeared in memory repertoires. Excess twin sharing in beta out-of-frame sequences was weaker because fewer shared sequences lowered the signal-to-noise ratio. Compared with coincidental sharing between unrelated individuals, out-of-frame TCR alpha sequences shared between twins showed an excess of sequences with low generation probability. Because the same donors could not be followed over many years, conclusions were based on cross-sectional statistical analysis. Invariant T cells such as MAIT and iNKT could partly confound zero-insertion analyses, though diverse VJ usage argued against this for most clonotypes.

Only healthy Caucasian donors were included. The twin cohort consisted of three pairs of female monozygotic twins, all aged roughly 18 to 29 years. CD4+ and CD8+ T cell populations were isolated with positive isolation kits from Invitrogen. This clonotype was seen ten or more times. What this receptor recognizes is not known. No base quality information exists; no much larger clone differs at one position. Libraries were constructed by 5' RACE. Sequencing used an Illumina HiSeq 2000. Template switching added a universal primer binding site, and the final cDNA carried a unique molecular identifier that allowed TCR cDNA molecules to be counted accurately. First-strand cDNA for TCR alpha and beta chains was synthesized from specific primers in the conserved constant-segment region. Each cDNA library was double barcoded, with a SMART-Mk sample barcode plus Illumina barcodes, to control for contamination. TruSeq adapter sequences and Illumina sample barcodes were added in two successive PCR steps. Sequencing of the TCR alpha and beta cDNA libraries was done on the Illumina HiSeq platform using custom primers. In the source study's methods: Unique molecular identifiers were extracted from raw reads with MiGEC, and CDR3 positions were determined with MiXCR. Recombination models were inferred per individual with the repgenHMM and IGoR tools using an EM algorithm. The tcR package in R was used for shared clonotype analysis, with sharing normalized by the product of cloneset sizes. Out-of-frame nonproductive sequences were analyzed to study raw recombination free of thymic and clonal selection effects. The public reads were run again by TCRdb, first through fastp at Q25 and then through MiXCR, and only productive beta chains were kept. CDR3 protein sequences are deduplicated, and each keeps its most common genes and DNA. What appears here as the V and J calls and clone size reflects TCRdb's work, not the paper's. The sample table lists 250,000 or so distinct CDR3 sequences, around 7.6% of them with a count of one. 5.4% of the sample is held by the ten biggest clonotypes.

These data were also filed under a second study, of yellow fever vaccine responses in identical twins. The second study, in turn, reports: According to the authors, the vaccine-induced T cell response in identical twins seemed to be partly convergent and partly specific to each individual. In identical twins, the study followed T cell clones that responded to the vaccine with precision.

The chain uses TRBV6-1 and TRBJ2-7, with no confidently assigned D gene. The sample taken for sequencing was CD8+ T cells sorted from blood. The clonotype was recovered from a woman between 18 and 29 years old in good health. The encoded CDR3 is CASSLLQASLPYEQYF. The DNA sequence follows: TGTGCCAGCAGTCTTCTTCAGGCTTCCTTACCCTACGAGCAGTACTTC.